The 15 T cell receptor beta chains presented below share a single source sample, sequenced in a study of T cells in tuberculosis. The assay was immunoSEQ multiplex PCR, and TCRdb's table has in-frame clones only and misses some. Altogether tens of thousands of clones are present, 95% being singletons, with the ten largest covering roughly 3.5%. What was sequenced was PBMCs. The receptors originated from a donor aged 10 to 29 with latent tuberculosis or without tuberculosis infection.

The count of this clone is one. CDR3 sequence: CASSWDRDVSGGGYTF. The CDR3 DNA sequence: TGTGCCAGCAGTTGGGACAGGGATGTCTCGGGGGGTGGCTACACCTTC. The gene calls are TRBV2 and TRBJ1-2, with TRBD1 matching over 9 bases. The CDR3 has 16 residues. CDR1 is SNHLY and CDR2 is FYNNEI in the germline V gene. With 5 bases clipped from V and 7 bases from J, the junction kept 14 bases outside the gene matches.

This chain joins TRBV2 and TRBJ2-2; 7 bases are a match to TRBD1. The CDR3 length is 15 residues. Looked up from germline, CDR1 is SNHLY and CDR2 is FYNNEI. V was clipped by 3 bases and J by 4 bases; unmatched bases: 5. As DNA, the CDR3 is TGTGCCAGCAGTGACGACAGGGTGGGCACCGGGGAGCTGTTTTTT. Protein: CASSDDRVGTGELFF.

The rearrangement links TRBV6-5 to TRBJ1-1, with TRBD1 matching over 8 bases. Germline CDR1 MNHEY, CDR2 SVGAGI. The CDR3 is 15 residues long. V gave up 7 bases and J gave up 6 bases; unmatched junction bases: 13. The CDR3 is CASTRTGSGLAEAFF. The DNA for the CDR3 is TGTGCCAGCACCCGGACAGGGTCAGGTTTAGCTGAAGCTTTCTTT.

The CDR3 nucleotides are TGTGCCAGCAAGCAACGGACAGGGTCGAATGAGCAGTTCTTC. Amino acids: CASKQRTGSNEQFF. The rearrangement links TRBV2 to TRBJ2-1; TRBD1 aligns across 8 bases. The V segment lost 7 bases and the J segment 7 bases; nucleotides outside the gene matches: 9. This CDR3 has 14 residues. Germline CDR1 is SNHLY and CDR2 is FYNNEI.

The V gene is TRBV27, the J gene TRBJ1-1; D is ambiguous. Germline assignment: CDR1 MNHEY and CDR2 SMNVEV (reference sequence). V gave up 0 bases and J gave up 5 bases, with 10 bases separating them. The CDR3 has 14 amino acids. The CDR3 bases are TGTGCCAGCAGTTTATCTTTGCCGGGGACTGAAGCTTTCTTT. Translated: CASSLSLPGTEAFF.

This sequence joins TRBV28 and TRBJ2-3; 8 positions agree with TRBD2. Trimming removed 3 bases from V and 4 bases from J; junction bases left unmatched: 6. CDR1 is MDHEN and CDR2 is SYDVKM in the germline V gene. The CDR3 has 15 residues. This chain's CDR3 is CASSFAGGLADTQYF. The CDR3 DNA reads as TGTGCCAGCAGTTTTGCGGGGGGCCTCGCAGATACGCAGTATTTT.

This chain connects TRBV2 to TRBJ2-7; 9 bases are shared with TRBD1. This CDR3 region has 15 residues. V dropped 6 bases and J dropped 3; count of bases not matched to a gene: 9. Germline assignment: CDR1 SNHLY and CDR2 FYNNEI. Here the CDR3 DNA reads TGTGCCAGCAGCGCTAGGGCGGGACAGGGCTACGAGCAGTACTTC. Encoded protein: CASSARAGQGYEQYF.

As DNA, the CDR3 is TGTGCCAGCAGTGACGGGACAGGGGGGGGTCAGCCCCAGCATTTT. Translated, it gives CASSDGTGGGQPQHF. The V and J genes are TRBV6-1 and TRBJ1-5; 11 bases agree with TRBD1. The CDR3 is 15 amino acids. J gave up 6 bases and V 3 bases, and 4 bases lay outside the gene matches. Germline-derived CDR1 and CDR2 are MNHNS and SASEGT.

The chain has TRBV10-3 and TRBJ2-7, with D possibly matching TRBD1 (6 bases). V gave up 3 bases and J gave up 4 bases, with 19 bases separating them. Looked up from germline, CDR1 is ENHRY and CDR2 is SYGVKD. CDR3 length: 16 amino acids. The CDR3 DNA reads TGTGCCATCAGTGAACCCGGGACAACTTCTATTTACGAGCAGTACTTC. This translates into CAISEPGTTSIYEQYF.

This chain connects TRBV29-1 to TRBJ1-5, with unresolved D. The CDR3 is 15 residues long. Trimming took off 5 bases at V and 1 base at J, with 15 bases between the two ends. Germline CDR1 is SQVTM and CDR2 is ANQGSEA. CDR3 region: CSVTLMAGSNQPQHF. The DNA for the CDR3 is TGCAGCGTTACGCTAATGGCGGGGAGCAATCAGCCCCAGCATTTT.

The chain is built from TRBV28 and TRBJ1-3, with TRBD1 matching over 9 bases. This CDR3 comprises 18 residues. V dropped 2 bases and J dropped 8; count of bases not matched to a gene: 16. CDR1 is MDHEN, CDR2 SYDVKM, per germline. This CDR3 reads CASSLPATGGRDRDTIYF. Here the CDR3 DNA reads TGTGCCAGCAGTTTACCGGCGACAGGGGGGCGAGATAGGGACACCATATATTTT. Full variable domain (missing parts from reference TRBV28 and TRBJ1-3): DVKVTQSSRYLVKRTGEKVFLECVQDMDHENMFWYRQDPGLGLRLIYFSYDVKMKEKGDIPEGYSVSREKKERFSLILESASTNQTSMYLCASSLPATGGRDRDTIYFGEGSWLTVV.

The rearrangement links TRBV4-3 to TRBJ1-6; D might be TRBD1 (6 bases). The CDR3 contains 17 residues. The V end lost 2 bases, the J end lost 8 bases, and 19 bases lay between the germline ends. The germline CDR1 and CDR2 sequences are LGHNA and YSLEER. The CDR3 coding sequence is TGCGCCAGCAGCCAATCCTACAGGGTCCTCGAGGATTCACCCCTCCACTTT. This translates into CASSQSYRVLEDSPLHF.

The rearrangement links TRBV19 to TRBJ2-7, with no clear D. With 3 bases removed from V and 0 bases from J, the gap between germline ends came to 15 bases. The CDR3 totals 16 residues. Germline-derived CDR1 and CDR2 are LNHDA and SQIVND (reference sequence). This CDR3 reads CASSIHTTLSSYEQYF. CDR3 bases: TGTGCCAGTAGTATCCATACTACCCTAAGCTCCTACGAGCAGTACTTC.

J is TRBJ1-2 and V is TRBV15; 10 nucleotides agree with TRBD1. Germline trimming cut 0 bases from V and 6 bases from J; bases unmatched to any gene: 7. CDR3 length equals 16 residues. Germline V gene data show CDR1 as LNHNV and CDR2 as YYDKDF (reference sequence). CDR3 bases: TGTGCCACCAGCAGAGATGGGGGGGACAGGGGCCATGGCTACACCTTC. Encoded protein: CATSRDGGDRGHGYTF. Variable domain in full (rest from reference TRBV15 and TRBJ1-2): DAMVIQNPRYQVTQFGKPVTLSCSQTLNHNVMYWYQQKSSQAPKLLFHYYDKDFNNEADTPDNFQSRRPNTSFCFLDIRSPGLGDTAMYLCATSRDGGDRGHGYTFGSGTRLTVV.

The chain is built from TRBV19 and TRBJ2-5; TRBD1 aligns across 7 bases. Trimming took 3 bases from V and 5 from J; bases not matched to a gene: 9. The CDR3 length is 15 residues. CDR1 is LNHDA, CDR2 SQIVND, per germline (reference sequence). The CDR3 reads CASSIGQAVAETQYF. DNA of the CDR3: TGTGCCAGTAGTATCGGACAGGCTGTCGCGGAGACCCAGTACTTC.